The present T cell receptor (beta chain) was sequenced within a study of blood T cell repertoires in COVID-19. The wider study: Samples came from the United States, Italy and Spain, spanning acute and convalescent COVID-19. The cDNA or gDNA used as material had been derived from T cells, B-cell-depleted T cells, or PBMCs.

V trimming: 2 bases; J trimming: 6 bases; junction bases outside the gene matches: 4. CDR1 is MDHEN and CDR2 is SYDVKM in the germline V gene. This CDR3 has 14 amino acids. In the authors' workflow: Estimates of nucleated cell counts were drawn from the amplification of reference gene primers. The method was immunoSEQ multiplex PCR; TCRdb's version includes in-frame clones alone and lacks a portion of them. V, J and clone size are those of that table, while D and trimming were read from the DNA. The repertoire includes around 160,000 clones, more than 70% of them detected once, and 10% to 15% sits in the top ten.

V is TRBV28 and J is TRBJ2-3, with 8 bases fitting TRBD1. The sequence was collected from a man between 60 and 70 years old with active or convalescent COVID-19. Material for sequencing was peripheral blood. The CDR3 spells CASSLQGAADTQYF. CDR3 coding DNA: TGTGCCAGCAGTTTACAGGGGGCGGCCGATACGCAGTATTTT.